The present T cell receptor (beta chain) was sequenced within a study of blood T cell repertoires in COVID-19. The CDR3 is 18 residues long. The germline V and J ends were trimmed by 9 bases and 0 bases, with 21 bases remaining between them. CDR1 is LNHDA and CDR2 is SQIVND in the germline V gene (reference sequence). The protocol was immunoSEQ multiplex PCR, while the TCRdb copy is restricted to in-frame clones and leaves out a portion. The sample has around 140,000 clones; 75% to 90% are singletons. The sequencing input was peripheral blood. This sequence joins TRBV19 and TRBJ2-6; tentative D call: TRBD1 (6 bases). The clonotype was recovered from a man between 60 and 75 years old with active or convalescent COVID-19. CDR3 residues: CASKKPGQLYSGANVLTF. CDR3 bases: TGTGCCAGCAAAAAGCCGGGACAACTTTACTCTGGGGCCAACGTCCTGACTTTC.